This is a list of T cell receptor beta chains from one sample in a study of blood T cells in healthy people across ages. TCRdb re-derived calls from the 5' RACE reads in MiXCR, one entry per CDR3 protein. The sample shows about 1,400,000 distinct CDR3 sequences, 42% of them seen only once. The specimen was blood. These receptors all stem from a woman aged 18-30 years in good health. CDR3s include the opening cysteine and the closing phenylalanine or tryptophan. Fields, in order: D gene, J gene, V gene, clone size, CDR3 protein, CDR3 DNA. The D gene is left open where the match is weak. Clone size is stated in some rows and not others, as once, few, many or a class when expanded.

D gene: -
J gene: TRBJ2-7
V gene: TRBV20-1
clone size: -
CDR3 protein: CSASGGVGGDYEQYF
CDR3 DNA: TGCAGTGCTAGTGGGGGCGTAGGCGGGGATTACGAGCAGTACTTC

D gene: TRBD2
J gene: TRBJ2-5
V gene: TRBV30
clone size: few
CDR3 protein: CAWSKRDRQETQYF
CDR3 DNA: TGTGCCTGGAGTAAGCGGGACCGTCAAGAGACCCAGTACTTC

D gene: -
J gene: TRBJ2-3
V gene: TRBV11-2
clone size: -
CDR3 protein: CASSLELVTDTQYF
CDR3 DNA: TGTGCCAGCAGCTTAGAGCTGGTGACAGATACGCAGTATTTT

D gene: -
J gene: TRBJ2-7
V gene: TRBV6-5
clone size: many
CDR3 protein: CASSYGRAYEQYF
CDR3 DNA: TGTGCCAGCAGTTACGGCCGGGCCTACGAGCAGTACTTC

D gene: -
J gene: TRBJ2-5
V gene: TRBV11-2
clone size: -
CDR3 protein: CASSLEGDLGETQYF
CDR3 DNA: TGTGCCAGCAGCTTAGAAGGGGATCTTGGAGAGACCCAGTACTTC

D gene: TRBD1
J gene: TRBJ1-1
V gene: TRBV4-2
clone size: -
CDR3 protein: CASSQERRQGTEAFF
CDR3 DNA: TGTGCCAGCAGCCAAGAAAGGAGACAGGGGACTGAAGCTTTCTTT

D gene: -
J gene: TRBJ2-3
V gene: TRBV29-1
clone size: many
CDR3 protein: CSALLARVLDTQYF
CDR3 DNA: TGCAGCGCTCTCCTAGCTCGGGTATTGGATACGCAGTATTTT

D gene: -
J gene: TRBJ1-5
V gene: TRBV12-3/TRBV12-4
clone size: few
CDR3 protein: CASSLYGGNQPQHF
CDR3 DNA: TGTGCCAGCAGTTTGTATGGGGGCAATCAGCCCCAGCATTTT

D gene: TRBD2
J gene: TRBJ2-3
V gene: TRBV7-2
clone size: few
CDR3 protein: CASSPFLSAGRTDTQYF
CDR3 DNA: TGTGCCAGCAGCCCCTTCCTATCAGCGGGACGCACAGATACGCAGTATTTT

D gene: -
J gene: TRBJ2-3
V gene: TRBV20-1
clone size: -
CDR3 protein: CSARDSGRGTDTQYF
CDR3 DNA: TGCAGTGCTAGAGATAGCGGCAGGGGCACAGATACGCAGTATTTT

D gene: -
J gene: TRBJ1-1
V gene: TRBV4-1
clone size: -
CDR3 protein: CASSQESLNTEAFF
CDR3 DNA: TGCGCCAGCAGCCAAGAAAGTCTGAACACTGAAGCTTTCTTT

D gene: -
J gene: TRBJ1-2
V gene: TRBV29-1
clone size: many
CDR3 protein: CSVVKGFYGYTF
CDR3 DNA: TGCAGCGTTGTGAAAGGGTTCTATGGCTACACCTTC

D gene: -
J gene: TRBJ2-7
V gene: TRBV5-6
clone size: -
CDR3 protein: CASSPWSPYEQYF
CDR3 DNA: TGTGCCAGCAGCCCCTGGTCTCCCTACGAGCAGTACTTC

D gene: TRBD1
J gene: TRBJ2-7
V gene: TRBV29-1
clone size: few
CDR3 protein: CSTPGTGPYEQYF
CDR3 DNA: TGCAGTACCCCAGGGACAGGGCCCTACGAGCAGTACTTC

D gene: TRBD2
J gene: TRBJ2-7
V gene: TRBV5-1
clone size: -
CDR3 protein: CASSPGLAEYEQYF
CDR3 DNA: TGCGCCAGCAGCCCGGGACTAGCGGAGTACGAGCAGTACTTC

D gene: -
J gene: TRBJ2-7
V gene: TRBV4-1
clone size: many
CDR3 protein: CASSLVESQNEQYF
CDR3 DNA: TGCGCCAGCAGCCTGGTGGAGTCTCAGAACGAGCAGTACTTC